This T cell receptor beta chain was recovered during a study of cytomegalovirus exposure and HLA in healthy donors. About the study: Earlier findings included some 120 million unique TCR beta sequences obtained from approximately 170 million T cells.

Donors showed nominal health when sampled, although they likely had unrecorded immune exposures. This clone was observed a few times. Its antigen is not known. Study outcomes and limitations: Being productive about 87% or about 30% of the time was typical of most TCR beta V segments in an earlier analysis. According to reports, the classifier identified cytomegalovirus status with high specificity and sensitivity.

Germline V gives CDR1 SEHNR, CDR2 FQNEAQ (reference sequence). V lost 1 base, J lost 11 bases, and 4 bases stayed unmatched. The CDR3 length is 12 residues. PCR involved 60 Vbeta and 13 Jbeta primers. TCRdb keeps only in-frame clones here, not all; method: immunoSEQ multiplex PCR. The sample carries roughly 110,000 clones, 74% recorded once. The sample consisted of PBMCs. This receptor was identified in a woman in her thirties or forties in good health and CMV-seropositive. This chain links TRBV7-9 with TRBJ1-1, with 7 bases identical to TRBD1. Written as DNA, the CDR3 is TGTGCCAGCAGCTTAGTCGTCAGGGGGGCTTTCTTT. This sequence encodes CASSLVVRGAFF.